This T cell receptor (beta chain) appears in the sequencing data of a study of blood T cell repertoires in COVID-19. Which cohort a participant joined came from the clinical history participants gave. The V end lost 2 bases, the J end lost 7 bases, and 7 bases lay between the germline ends. Looked up from germline, CDR1 is GTSNPN and CDR2 is SVGIG (reference sequence). The CDR3 has 11 amino acids. Only in-frame clones appear in the TCRdb table, and some are missing; sequencing was by immunoSEQ multiplex PCR. This sample carries a few hundred thousand clones, 85% to 90% of them seen once, and the ten largest clones take approximately 2.5%.

The TCR comes from a woman in her late teens or twenties who had recovered from COVID-19. Sequencing was performed on PBMCs or T cells enriched from blood (not recorded which). The V call is TRBV30, the J call TRBJ2-3; the D is unclear. The CDR3 nucleotides read TGTGCCTGGAGTAACACCTATACGCAGTATTTT. Its protein product is CAWSNTYTQYF.